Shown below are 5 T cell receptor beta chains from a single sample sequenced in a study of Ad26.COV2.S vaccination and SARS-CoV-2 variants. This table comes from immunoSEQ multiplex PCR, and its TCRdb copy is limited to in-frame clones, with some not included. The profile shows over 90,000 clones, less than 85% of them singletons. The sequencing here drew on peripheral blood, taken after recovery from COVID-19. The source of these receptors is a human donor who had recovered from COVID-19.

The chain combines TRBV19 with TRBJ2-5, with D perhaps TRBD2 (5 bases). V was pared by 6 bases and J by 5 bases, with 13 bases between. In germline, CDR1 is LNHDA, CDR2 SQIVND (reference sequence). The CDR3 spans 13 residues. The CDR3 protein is CASSLGRGETQYF. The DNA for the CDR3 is TGTGCCAGTAGCCTAGGGAGAGGGGAGACCCAGTACTTC.

The CDR3 bases are TGTGCCTGGAGTGTAGAAGCGGGGGGGCCTTTAGATACGCAGTATTTT. Protein sequence: CAWSVEAGGPLDTQYF. The chain recombines TRBV30 with TRBJ2-3; TRBD2 aligns across 10 bases. Losses at the gene ends were 0 bases for V and 5 bases for J; bases not matched to a gene: 8. In germline, CDR1 is GTSNPN, CDR2 SVGIG (reference sequence). CDR3 length: 16 residues.

This CDR3 reads CASSFRRSFDFEETQYF. The CDR3 DNA reads TGTGCCAGCAGTTTTCGAAGGAGCTTCGACTTCGAAGAGACCCAGTACTTC. The chain uses TRBV28 and TRBJ2-5, with D uncertain. The CDR3 is made up of 17 amino acids. V dropped 3 bases and J dropped 3 bases, with 20 bases sitting between them. The germline V gene has CDR1 MDHEN and CDR2 SYDVKM.

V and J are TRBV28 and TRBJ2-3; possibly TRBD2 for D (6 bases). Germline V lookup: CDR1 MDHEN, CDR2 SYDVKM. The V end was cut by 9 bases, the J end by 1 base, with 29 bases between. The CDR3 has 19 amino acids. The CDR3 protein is CASDPAGIRGFSGTDTQYF. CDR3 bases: TGTGCCAGTGATCCCGCGGGGATAAGAGGGTTTTCTGGCACAGATACGCAGTATTTT. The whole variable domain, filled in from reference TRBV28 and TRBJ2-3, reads DVKVTQSSRYLVKRTGEKVFLECVQDMDHENMFWYRQDPGLGLRLIYFSYDVKMKEKGDIPEGYSVSREKKERFSLILESASTNQTSMYLCASDPAGIRGFSGTDTQYFGPGTRLTVL.

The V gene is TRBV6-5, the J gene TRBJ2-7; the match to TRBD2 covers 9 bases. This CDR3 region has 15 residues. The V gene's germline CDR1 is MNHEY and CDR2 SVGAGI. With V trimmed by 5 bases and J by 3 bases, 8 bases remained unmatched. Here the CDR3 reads CASSRIASGNYEQYF. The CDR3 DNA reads TGTGCCAGCAGTCGGATTGCTAGCGGGAACTACGAGCAGTACTTC.